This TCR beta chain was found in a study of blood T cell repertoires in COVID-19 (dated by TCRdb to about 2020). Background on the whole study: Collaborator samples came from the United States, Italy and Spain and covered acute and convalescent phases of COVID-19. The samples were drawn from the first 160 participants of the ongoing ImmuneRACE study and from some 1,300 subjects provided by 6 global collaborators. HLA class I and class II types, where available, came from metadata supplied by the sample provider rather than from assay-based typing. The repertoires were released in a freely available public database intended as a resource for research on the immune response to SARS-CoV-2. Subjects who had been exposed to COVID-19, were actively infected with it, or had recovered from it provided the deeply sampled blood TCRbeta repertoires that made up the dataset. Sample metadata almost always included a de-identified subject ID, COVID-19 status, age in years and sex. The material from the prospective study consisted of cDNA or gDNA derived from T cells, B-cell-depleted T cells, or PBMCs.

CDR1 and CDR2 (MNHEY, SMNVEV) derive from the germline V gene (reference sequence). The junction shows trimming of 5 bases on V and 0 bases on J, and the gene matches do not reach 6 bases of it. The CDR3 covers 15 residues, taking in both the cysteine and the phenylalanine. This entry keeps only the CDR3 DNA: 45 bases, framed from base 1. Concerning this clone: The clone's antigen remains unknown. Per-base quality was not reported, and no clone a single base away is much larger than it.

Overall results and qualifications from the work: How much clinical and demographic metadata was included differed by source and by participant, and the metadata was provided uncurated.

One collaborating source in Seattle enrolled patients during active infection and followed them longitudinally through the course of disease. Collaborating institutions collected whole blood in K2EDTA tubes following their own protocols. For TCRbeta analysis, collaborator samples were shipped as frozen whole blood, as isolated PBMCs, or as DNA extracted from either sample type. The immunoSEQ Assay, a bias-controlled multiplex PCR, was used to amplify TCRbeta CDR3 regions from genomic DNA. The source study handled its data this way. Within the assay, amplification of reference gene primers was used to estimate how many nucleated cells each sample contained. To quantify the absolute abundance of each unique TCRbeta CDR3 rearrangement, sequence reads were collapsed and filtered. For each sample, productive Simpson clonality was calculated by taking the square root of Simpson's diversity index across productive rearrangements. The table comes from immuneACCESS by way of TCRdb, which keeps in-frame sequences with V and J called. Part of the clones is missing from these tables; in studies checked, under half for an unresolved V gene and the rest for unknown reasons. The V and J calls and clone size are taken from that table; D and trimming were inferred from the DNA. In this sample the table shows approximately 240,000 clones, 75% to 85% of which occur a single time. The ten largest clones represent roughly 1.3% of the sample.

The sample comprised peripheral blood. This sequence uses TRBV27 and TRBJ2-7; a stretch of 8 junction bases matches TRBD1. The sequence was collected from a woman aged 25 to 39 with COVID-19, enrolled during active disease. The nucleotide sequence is TGTGCCAGCAGTCCCGGGACAGGTCTCTCCTACGAGCAGTACTTC. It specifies CASSPGTGLSYEQYF.